Following are 27 T cell receptor beta chains from one sample sequenced in a study of cytomegalovirus exposure and HLA in healthy donors. Vbeta (60) and Jbeta (13) primers were used in the PCR. Profiled with immunoSEQ multiplex PCR; TCRdb holds only in-frame clones, not every one. The data show 130,000 to 150,000 clones, 80% seen once. Sequencing used PBMCs. All receptors come from a male donor in good health and CMV-seronegative.

The CDR3 DNA reads as TGTGCCAGCAGCTTAAGTGTTTCCAGGGACGAGCAGTACTTC. This encodes CASSLSVSRDEQYF. This sequence joins TRBV7-9 and TRBJ2-7, with D possibly being TRBD1 (5 bases). Looked up from germline, CDR1 is SEHNR and CDR2 is FQNEAQ (reference sequence). Trimming shortened V by 2 bases and J by 5 bases, and 13 bases separated the two germline ends. The CDR3 has 14 residues.

V usage is TRBV2 and J usage is TRBJ2-5; perhaps TRBD2 as D (5 bases). The CDR3 contains 13 residues. Trimming removed 3 bases from V and 5 bases from J, with 10 bases in between. Germline V CDR1 and CDR2: SNHLY, FYNNEI. The CDR3 spells CASSEIPGETQYF. CDR3 nucleotides: TGTGCCAGCAGTGAGATTCCGGGGGAGACCCAGTACTTC. The full variable domain, its missing parts supplied by reference TRBV2 and TRBJ2-5, is EPEVTQTPSHQVTQMGQEVILRCVPISNHLYFYWYRQILGQKVEFLVSFYNNEISEKSEIFDDQFSVERPDGSNFTLKIRSTKLEDSAMYFCASSEIPGETQYFGPGTRLLVL.

The chain is built from TRBV29-1 and TRBJ2-3; 10 bases agree with TRBD1. Germline V gene lookup returns CDR1 SQVTM and CDR2 ANQGSEA. V lost 8 bases and J lost 2; bases outside the gene matches: 10. This CDR3 is 15 amino acids long. DNA of the CDR3: TGCAGCTCCTCCAGGGGGACAGGGGTCACAGATACGCAGTATTTT. Its protein product is CSSSRGTGVTDTQYF.

The V call is TRBV5-1, the J call TRBJ2-5; 9 bases align to TRBD2. Trimming took 3 bases from V and 1 from J; bases not matched to a gene: 7. CDR1 and CDR2 from the germline V gene are SGHRS and YFSETQ. The CDR3 has 16 amino acids. CDR3 sequence: CASSSQGSGGQETQYF. Here the CDR3 DNA reads TGCGCCAGCAGCTCCCAGGGTAGCGGGGGCCAAGAGACCCAGTACTTC.

This clone was picked up a small number of times. This rearrangement joins TRBV10-1 to TRBJ2-1, with D possibly being TRBD2 (6 bases). CDR1 WNHNN and CDR2 SYGVQD come from the germline V gene (reference sequence). This CDR3 has 14 amino acids. The germline V and J ends were trimmed by 2 bases and 9 bases, with 14 bases remaining between them. CDR3 protein: CASSERSGGGEQFF. The CDR3 nucleotides are TGCGCCAGCAGTGAGAGGAGTGGGGGAGGTGAGCAGTTCTTC.

The V call is TRBV25-1, the J call TRBJ1-1, with TRBD1 matching over 7 bases. The CDR3 is 14 residues long. Trimming removed 7 bases from V and 4 bases from J; junction bases left unmatched: 9. Looked up from germline, CDR1 is MGHDK and CDR2 is SYGVNS. In DNA, the CDR3 is TGTGCCAGCACGGCAGGGGGTTATGTCACTGAAGCTTTCTTT. Protein product: CASTAGGYVTEAFF.

This sequence joins TRBV11-2 and TRBJ2-3; 8 nucleotides align to TRBD2. V lost 7 bases to trimming and J lost 4 bases; unmatched junction nucleotides: 7. Germline CDR1 is SGHAT and CDR2 is FQNNGV. The CDR3 covers 14 residues. Written as DNA, the CDR3 is TGTGCCAGCACCCGGGGGGGCGGGTCAGATACGCAGTATTTT. Its translation: CASTRGGGSDTQYF.

The chain uses TRBV7-9 and TRBJ2-4; 7 nucleotides align to TRBD1. CDR1 is SEHNR and CDR2 is FQNEAQ in the germline V gene (reference sequence). Losses at the gene ends were 4 bases for V and 5 bases for J; bases not matched to a gene: 11. The CDR3 runs to 16 residues. The CDR3 DNA reads as TGTGCCAGCAGCTCGTTGATTACAGGGGACCAAAACATTCAGTACTTC. Residues: CASSSLITGDQNIQYF.

This clone was detected only a few times. V gene TRBV7-2 combines with J gene TRBJ2-7, with 9 positions matching TRBD1. The CDR3 runs to 17 residues. The trim removed 3 bases at V and 2 bases at J, leaving 11 bases unmatched. The germline V gene encodes CDR1 SGHTA and CDR2 FQGNSA. The CDR3 DNA reads TGTGCCAGCAGCTTTGCGGGGGCGGGACAGGGCCCCTACGAGCAGTACTTC. This sequence encodes CASSFAGAGQGPYEQYF.

The chain links TRBV6-5 to TRBJ1-6; perhaps TRBD1 as D (6 bases). The CDR3 has 15 residues. V lost 6 bases and J lost 1, with 10 bases in between. Germline lookup yields CDR1 MNHEY and CDR2 SVGAGI. The DNA of the CDR3 is TGTGCCAGCAGACAGGGTTGGTCCTATAATTCACCCCTCCACTTT. Translated: CASRQGWSYNSPLHF.

This sequence joins TRBV9 and TRBJ2-3, with D tentatively TRBD1 (6 bases). The CDR3 runs to 16 residues. Germline V gene lookup returns CDR1 SGDLS and CDR2 YYNGEE. V was clipped by 2 bases and J by 0 bases, with 13 bases between them. The CDR3 loop is CASSVSGTSSTDTQYF. CDR3 coding DNA: TGTGCCAGCAGCGTCTCGGGGACATCTAGCACAGATACGCAGTATTTT.

This chain joins TRBV27 and TRBJ2-2, with D perhaps matching TRBD2 (6 bases). The ends were cut back, 3 bases at V and 7 bases at J, with 18 bases in the middle. The CDR3 consists of 16 residues. Germline lookup yields CDR1 MNHEY and CDR2 SMNVEV (reference sequence). The DNA for the CDR3 is TGTGCCAGCAGTTTTAGATGGCGGGGAGCGATCGGGGAGCTGTTTTTT. Its translation is CASSFRWRGAIGELFF.

The chain joins TRBV28 to TRBJ1-2; 7 positions match TRBD1. This CDR3 has 13 residues. V gave up 2 bases and J gave up 8 bases; unmatched junction bases: 5. The germline V gene has CDR1 MDHEN and CDR2 SYDVKM. CDR3 protein: CASSLRGRGGYTF. The CDR3 region has the DNA TGTGCCAGCAGTTTAAGGGGGCGCGGCGGCTACACCTTC.

This clone was counted a single time. The chain uses TRBV18 and TRBJ1-2, with D hard to call. The CDR3 is made up of 16 amino acids. Trimming pared 1 base from V and 4 bases from J, leaving 16 bases between. Germline values: CDR1 KGHSH, CDR2 LQKENI. The CDR3, as DNA: TGTGCCAGCTCACCACGGGAGATAGGGTACAGCTATGGCTACACCTTC. Translated: CASSPREIGYSYGYTF.

The chain uses TRBV6-1 and TRBJ2-1; 7 nucleotides agree with TRBD2. Germline assignment: CDR1 MNHNS and CDR2 SASEGT. The V gene end was trimmed by 10 bases and the J gene end by 4 bases; junction bases not matched to a gene: 10. The CDR3 has 14 residues. CDR3 sequence: CAIREASGYNEQFF. CDR3 coding DNA: TGTGCCATCAGGGAGGCTAGCGGATACAATGAGCAGTTCTTC.

The chain links TRBV5-1 to TRBJ2-7, with D perhaps matching TRBD2 (5 bases). Germline V lookup: CDR1 SGHRS, CDR2 YFSETQ. V was shortened by 4 bases and J by 4 bases, with 15 bases between the two germline ends. This CDR3 contains 14 residues. The CDR3 is CASSPTLRGYEQYF. The CDR3 nucleotides are TGCGCCAGCAGCCCCACTTTAAGAGGGTACGAGCAGTACTTC.

A few counts support this clone. This rearrangement joins TRBV20-1 to TRBJ2-1; TRBD2 is a possible D gene (5 bases). V was shortened by 3 bases and J by 10 bases, with 7 bases between the two germline ends. Germline CDR1 reads DFQATT; CDR2 reads SNEGSKA (reference sequence). This CDR3 comprises 10 residues. The CDR3 sequence is CSASGVEQFF. Written as DNA, the CDR3 is TGCAGTGCTAGCGGGGTGGAGCAGTTCTTC.

The chain couples TRBV5-6 to TRBJ1-3, with D possibly being TRBD1 (5 bases). Per germline, CDR1 SGHDT and CDR2 YYEEEE. V was shortened by 0 bases and J by 4 bases, with 8 bases between the two germline ends. This CDR3 has 14 residues. The CDR3 DNA reads TGTGCCAGCAGCTTGGGGGGCGGAGGAAACACCATATATTTT. Translating it yields CASSLGGGGNTIYF.

V usage is TRBV4-3 and J usage is TRBJ1-5; a weak D match, TRBD1 (5 bases). V was pared by 0 bases and J by 1 base, with 10 bases between. Looked up from germline, CDR1 is LGHNA and CDR2 is YSLEER. There are 16 residues in the CDR3. The CDR3 loop is CASSQDLRQSNQPQHF. In DNA form, the CDR3 reads TGCGCCAGCAGCCAAGATCTACGACAGAGCAATCAGCCCCAGCATTTT.

This clone occurred a few times. The chain combines TRBV7-9 with TRBJ1-1; TRBD1 might be the D (5 bases). Germline assignment: CDR1 SEHNR and CDR2 FQNEAQ (reference sequence). This CDR3 comprises 14 residues. V was trimmed by 2 bases and J by 4 bases, leaving 11 bases between them. The chain's CDR3 is CASSLTDGGTEAFF. In nucleotides, the CDR3 is TGTGCCAGCAGCTTAACCGACGGGGGCACTGAAGCTTTCTTT.

The chain has TRBV5-8 and TRBJ1-5; D might be TRBD1 (5 bases). CDR1 and CDR2 (germline): SGHTS, YDEGEE. The CDR3 length is 15 residues. Trimming left V 4 bases short and J 7 bases short, with 18 bases between. Written as DNA, the CDR3 is TGTGCCAGCAGCAATCTCGGGGGACGGTGGCAGCCCCAGCATTTT. Amino acid sequence: CASSNLGGRWQPQHF. Drawing the rest from reference TRBV5-8 and TRBJ1-5, the complete variable domain is EAGVTQSPTHLIKTRGQQATLRCSPISGHTSVYWYQQALGLGLQFLLWYDEGEERNRGNFPPRFSGRQFPNYSSELNVNALELEDSALYLCASSNLGGRWQPQHFGDGTRLSIL.

The CDR3 coding sequence is TGTGCCAGCAGCCCTCGCCGGTACTATGGCTACACCTTC. Residues: CASSPRRYYGYTF. The V call is TRBV5-4, the J call TRBJ1-2; D call uncertain. V lost 4 bases and J lost 3, with 10 bases in between. Germline CDR1 and CDR2: SGHNT and YYREEE (reference sequence). The CDR3 has 13 residues.

This chain uses TRBV4-3 with TRBJ1-6, with TRBD1 matching over 9 bases. The CDR3 extends over 16 amino acids. The germline CDR1 and CDR2 sequences are LGHNA and YSLEER. V lost 1 base to trimming and J lost 7 bases; unmatched junction nucleotides: 5. In DNA form, the CDR3 reads TGCGCCAGCAGCCAAGGGGACAGGGCAAGGAATTCACCCCTCCACTTT. Translation gives CASSQGDRARNSPLHF.

This rearrangement joins TRBV28 to TRBJ2-5; TRBD1 matches at 8 bases. CDR3 size: 14 residues. Trimming removed 6 bases from V and 5 bases from J; junction bases left unmatched: 8. The germline V gene has CDR1 MDHEN and CDR2 SYDVKM. CDR3 amino acids: CASRTTGGGETQYF. CDR3 nucleotide sequence: TGTGCCAGCAGAACAACAGGGGGTGGTGAGACCCAGTACTTC. Variable domain in full (rest from reference TRBV28 and TRBJ2-5): DVKVTQSSRYLVKRTGEKVFLECVQDMDHENMFWYRQDPGLGLRLIYFSYDVKMKEKGDIPEGYSVSREKKERFSLILESASTNQTSMYLCASRTTGGGETQYFGPGTRLLVL.

This clone came up once. This chain's CDR3 is CASSLQNSPLHF. The CDR3 DNA reads TGTGCCAGCAGCTTGCAAAATTCACCCCTCCACTTT. J is TRBJ1-6 and V is TRBV5-8; D is unclear. The length of the CDR3 is 12 residues. The germline V gene has CDR1 SGHTS and CDR2 YDEGEE. Deletions cut 1 base from V and 7 bases from J, with 3 bases between.

The rearrangement joins TRBV10-2 to TRBJ2-7, with 7 positions matching TRBD1. The junction had 4 bases not matched to a gene; V was cut back by 2 bases and J by 0 bases. The CDR3 sequence is 15 residues long. CDR1 is WSHSY and CDR2 is SAAADI in the germline V gene. This CDR3 reads CASSEPPGGSYEQYF. DNA for the CDR3: TGCGCCAGCAGTGAGCCCCCAGGGGGCTCCTACGAGCAGTACTTC.

To note about this clone: The junction does not match germline at one end; this may be a read error. The genes are TRBV28 and TRBJ1-6, with D perhaps matching TRBD1 (6 bases). Germline V gives CDR1 MDHEN, CDR2 SYDVKM. The CDR3 extends over 12 amino acids. In DNA, the CDR3 is TGTGCCAGCACTTTAGGGGGGAGGCCCCTCCACTTT. Protein: CASTLGGRPLHF.